The clone carrying this TCR beta chain showed up many times. As yet, its antigen is unknown. TCR beta CDR3 regions were amplified from RNA. Primed by the HTBI set, a first-round RT-PCR was run on the TCR CDR3. TCRdb reanalysed the multiplex PCR reads using MiXCR and keeps one entry per CDR3 protein. Among around 600,000 distinct CDR3 sequences listed, approximately 15% were seen once. The data derive from a study of T cells in Graves' hyperthyroidism and ophthalmopathy. Study findings and constraints: Blood also contained most expanded thyroid clonotypes above 0.001.

V lost 6 bases, J lost 8 bases, and 16 bases lay in between. CDR1 is DFQATT, CDR2 SNEGSKA, per germline (reference sequence). The CDR3 is 12 amino acids. The TCR sequence derives from a woman aged 50 to 65 with Graves' ophthalmopathy. The chain recombines TRBV20-1 with TRBJ1-2; the D gene is possibly TRBD1 (6 bases). The sequenced material came from blood. In DNA form, the CDR3 reads TGCAGTGCAGTTACAGGGCCGCGAGGCTACACCTTC. Protein sequence: CSAVTGPRGYTF.